This T cell receptor (beta chain) came from a study of shared clonotypes between healthy human individuals (dated by TCRdb to the early 2020s). As for the study more broadly: The cohort included a few men and a couple of women between 18 and 49 years of age. For each donor, CD4 naive and CD4 memory were each run on three plates, CD8 naive on two plates, and CD8 memory on one plate. To estimate repertoire size and how much clonotype sharing occurs between individuals, the study deeply sequenced the blood TCR repertoires of about 5 healthy adults. Libraries were prepared and TCR repertoires were sequenced by different laboratories using diverse techniques, in order to increase sequencing depth and limit assay-specific biases. Between about 0.8 and 9 billion PBMCs per donor were obtained by leukapheresis. Overall study results and their limits: Because the study included a small number of donors, the genetic and exposure-history diversity represented was limited. Sampling was restricted to blood, and TCR repertoires in tissue are likely to differ from TCR repertoires in blood. Clonotypes shared by all four sorted-subset donors showed higher generation probabilities than non-shared clonotypes. Rarefaction of sorted-subset datasets indicated incomplete sequencing despite the large sequencing depth. Pairwise subsampling led to the expectation that sequencing depth would affect the degree of clonotype sharing among donors. Roughly 5% of naive CD4, around 3.5% of naive CD8, roughly 2.4% of memory CD4, and 0.4% of memory CD8 clonotypes were shared across several donors. Larger estimated clonotype richness was generally found for naive subsets than for memory subsets.

The donors were healthy, HIV-negative adults who had no recently reported acute infections or vaccinations. Every donor was a Caucasian adult residing in Nashville, Tennessee, USA. Magnetic negative selection was used to enrich CD4+ T cells, after which naive cells were positively selected on CD45RA and the negative fraction became the memory subset. Blood was collected by leukapheresis, and PBMCs were isolated by Ficoll-Histopaque density gradient centrifugation and then cryopreserved in liquid nitrogen vapor phase. Purity and quantity of every magnetically sorted T cell population were checked by analytical flow cytometry. Genomic DNA was isolated from each sorted fraction and quantified by UV absorbance on a Nanodrop 2000c. Details on this clone: Its antigen remains unidentified. Per-base qualities were not stored, and no clone one base away is much larger.

Using the deep immunoSEQ assay, multiplex PCR amplified TCR CDR3 regions from genomic DNA. Genomic DNA extracted from each cell subset was distributed evenly over all wells of several immunoSEQ 96-well plates, and each plate served as one replicate. For sorted subsets, each replicate PCR was loaded with approximately 200 ng genomic DNA, equivalent to some 27,000 T cell genomes. Purified libraries were quantified with a Qubit 3.0 fluorometer, sized on a Bioanalyzer 2100, and re-quantified with the KAPA Library Quantification kit. A separate single-read 150-cycle Illumina NextSeq 550 flow cell was used to sequence each immunoSEQ 96-well plate. The original methods were these. The immunoSEQ output contained only junctional sequences without quality scores, so filtering could not match that applied to full-length reads. To assign V/J genes and CDR3, sequences were annotated using PyIR, a Python wrapper for IgBLAST v1.9, with IMGT germline references. Reads were removed for weak V/J assignments (E-value above 1e-6), missing CDR3, stop codons, out-of-frame junctions, or ambiguous translated residues. V3J clonotypes were defined as sequences sharing an identical inferred V gene, J gene, and CDR3 amino acid sequence. The percentage overlap between two repertoires was calculated by dividing the number of shared unique clonotypes by the size of the smaller repertoire. Repertoire richness was assessed with RTK rarefaction, the Chao1 estimator, and Recon v2.1 estimates of unobserved clonotypes. For all TCRbeta clonotypes obtained by the gDNA method from a handful of donors, generation probabilities were computed with OLGA. Drawn from immuneACCESS, this table holds only the in-frame rearrangements with V and J called that TCRdb kept. Clones are partly lost; checked studies trace under half to an unresolved V gene and leave the rest unexplained. Clone size and the V and J calls come from that table; the DNA yielded D and trimming. Recorded for this sample are roughly 2.4 million clones; approximately 96% of them occurred a single time. The biggest ten clones account for roughly 0.13% of the sample.

V is reduced by 4 bases and J by 6 bases, leaving a spacing of 11 bases between them. Reading the germline V gene gives CDR1 SGHDT and CDR2 YYEEEE. Spanning cysteine to phenylalanine, the CDR3 consists of 12 amino acids. Of the read, only the CDR3 DNA is kept; its 36 bases are in frame from base 1. This TCR came from a man younger than 35 in good health. The sequence joins TRBV5-6 to TRBJ2-7; no D segment can be confidently identified. Sequenced sample: naive CD4+ T cells sorted from blood. This specimen's cell subset or site label, per the study, means: CD45RA+ positively selected. The CDR3 is CASSIRQGEQYF. The DNA sequence reads TGTGCCAGCAGCATCAGACAAGGCGAGCAGTACTTC. Extended through the reference TRBV5-6 and TRBJ2-7 proteins, this CDR3 yields the full variable domain: DAGVTQSPTHLIKTRGQQVTLRCSPKSGHDTVSWYQQALGQGPQFIFQYYEEEERQRGNFPDRFSGHQFPNYSSELNVNALLLGDSALYLCASSIRQGEQYFGPGTRLTVT.